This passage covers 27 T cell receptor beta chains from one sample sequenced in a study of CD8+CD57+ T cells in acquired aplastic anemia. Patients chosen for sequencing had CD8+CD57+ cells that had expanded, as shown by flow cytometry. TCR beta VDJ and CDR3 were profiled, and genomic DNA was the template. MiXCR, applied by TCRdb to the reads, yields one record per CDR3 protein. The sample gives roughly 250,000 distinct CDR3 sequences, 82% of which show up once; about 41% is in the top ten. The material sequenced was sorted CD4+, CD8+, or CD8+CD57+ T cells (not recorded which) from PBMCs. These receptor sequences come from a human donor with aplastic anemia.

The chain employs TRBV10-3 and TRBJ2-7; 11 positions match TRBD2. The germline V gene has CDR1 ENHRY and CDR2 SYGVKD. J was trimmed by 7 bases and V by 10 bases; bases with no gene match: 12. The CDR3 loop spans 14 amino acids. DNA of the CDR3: TGTGCCACCAGCGTGGGTAGCGGGGGGGCTGAGCAGTACTTC. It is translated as CATSVGSGGAEQYF.

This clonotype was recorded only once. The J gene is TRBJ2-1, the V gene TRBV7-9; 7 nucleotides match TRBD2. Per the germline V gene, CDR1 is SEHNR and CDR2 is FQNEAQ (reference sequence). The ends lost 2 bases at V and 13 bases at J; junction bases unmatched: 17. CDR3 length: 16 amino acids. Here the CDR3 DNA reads TGTGCCAGCAGCTTACTACCCAGCGGGGTGAGTGATGGACAGTTCTTC. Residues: CASSLLPSGVSDGQFF. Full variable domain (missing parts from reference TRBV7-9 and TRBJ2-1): DTGVSQNPRHKITKRGQNVTFRCDPISEHNRLYWYRQTLGQGPEFLTYFQNEAQLEKSRLLSDRFSAERPKGSFSTLEIQRTEQGDSAMYLCASSLLPSGVSDGQFFGPGTRLTVL.

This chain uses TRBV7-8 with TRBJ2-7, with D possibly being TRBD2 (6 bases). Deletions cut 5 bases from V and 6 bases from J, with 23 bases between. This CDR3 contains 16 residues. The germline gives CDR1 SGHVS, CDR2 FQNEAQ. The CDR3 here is CASSPQAGGGVFEQYF. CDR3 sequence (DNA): TGTGCCAGCAGCCCCCAGGCAGGAGGAGGGGTCTTCGAGCAGTACTTC. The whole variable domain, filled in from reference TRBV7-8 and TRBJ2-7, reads GAGVSQSPRYKVAKRGQDVALRCDPISGHVSLFWYQQALGQGPEFLTYFQNEAQLDKSGLPSDRFFAERPEGSVSTLKIQRTQQEDSAVYLCASSPQAGGGVFEQYFGPGTRLTVT.

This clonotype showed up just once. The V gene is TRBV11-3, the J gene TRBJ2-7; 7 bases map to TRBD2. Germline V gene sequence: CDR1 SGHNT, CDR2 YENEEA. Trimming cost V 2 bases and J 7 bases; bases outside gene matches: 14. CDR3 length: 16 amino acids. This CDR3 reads CASSLTMRGYYNEQYV. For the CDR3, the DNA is TGTGCCAGCAGCTTAACGATGCGGGGGTACTACAATGAGCAGTACGTC.

The CDR3 reads CASTGTEAFF. CDR3 in DNA: TGTGCCAGCACCGGGACTGAAGCTTTCTTT. The chain has TRBV2 and TRBJ1-1, with unresolved D. V was cut by 7 bases and J by 5 bases, with 5 bases left in between. The germline CDR1 and CDR2 sequences are SNHLY and FYNNEI. There are 10 residues in the CDR3.

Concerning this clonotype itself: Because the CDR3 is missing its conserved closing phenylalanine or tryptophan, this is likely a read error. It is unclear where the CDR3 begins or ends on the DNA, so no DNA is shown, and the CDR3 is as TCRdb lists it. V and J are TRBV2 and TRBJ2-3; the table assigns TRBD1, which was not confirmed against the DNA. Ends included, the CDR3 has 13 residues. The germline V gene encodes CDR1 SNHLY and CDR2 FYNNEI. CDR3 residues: CASSDGANDSPHH.

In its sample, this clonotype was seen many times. CDR3 DNA: TGCAGCGTCCTTGGACAGGGTGGCTACGAGCAGTACTTC. Translating gives CSVLGQGGYEQYF. The chain carries TRBV29-1 and TRBJ2-7, with TRBD1 identical over 8 bases. The germline V gene encodes CDR1 SQVTM and CDR2 ANQGSEA. The CDR3 runs 13 residues. J was trimmed by 3 bases and V by 6 bases; bases with no gene match: 7.

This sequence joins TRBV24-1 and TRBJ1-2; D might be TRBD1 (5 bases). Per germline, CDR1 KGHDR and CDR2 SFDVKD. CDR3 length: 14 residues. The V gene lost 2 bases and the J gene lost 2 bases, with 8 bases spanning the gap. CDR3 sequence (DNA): TGTGCCACCAGTGATTGGGGCACCAACTATGGCTACACCTTC. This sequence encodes CATSDWGTNYGYTF.

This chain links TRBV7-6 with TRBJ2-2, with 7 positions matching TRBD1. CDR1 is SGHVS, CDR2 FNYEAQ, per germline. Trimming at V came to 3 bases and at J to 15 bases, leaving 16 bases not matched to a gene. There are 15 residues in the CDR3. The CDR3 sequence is CASSFHPHGTALLFF. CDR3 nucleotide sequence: TGTGCCAGCAGCTTTCATCCTCACGGGACAGCCCTTTTGTTTTTT.

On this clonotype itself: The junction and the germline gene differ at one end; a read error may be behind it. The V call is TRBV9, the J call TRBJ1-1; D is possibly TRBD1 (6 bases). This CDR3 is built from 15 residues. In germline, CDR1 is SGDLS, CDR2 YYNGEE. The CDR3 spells CASGVAGDIQYFAFF. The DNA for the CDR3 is TGTGCCAGCGGCGTAGCTGGGGACATTCAGTATTTCGCTTTCTTT.

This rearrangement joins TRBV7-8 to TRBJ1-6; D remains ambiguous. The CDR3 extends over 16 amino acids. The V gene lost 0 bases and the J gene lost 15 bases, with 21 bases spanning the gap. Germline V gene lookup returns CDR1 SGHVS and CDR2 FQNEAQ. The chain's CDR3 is CASSLAGGGDKQYLHF. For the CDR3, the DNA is TGTGCCAGCAGCTTAGCGGGAGGCGGCGATAAGCAGTACCTCCACTTT.

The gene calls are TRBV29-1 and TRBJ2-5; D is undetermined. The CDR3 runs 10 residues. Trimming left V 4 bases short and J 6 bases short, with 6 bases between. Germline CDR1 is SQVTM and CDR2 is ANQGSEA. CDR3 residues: CSVARQTQYF. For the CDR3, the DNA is TGCAGCGTTGCCAGGCAGACCCAGTACTTC. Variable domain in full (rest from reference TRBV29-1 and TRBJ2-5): SAVISQKPSRDICQRGTSLTIQCQVDSQVTMMFWYRQQPGQSLTLIATANQGSEATYESGFVIDKFPISRPNLTFSTLTVSNMSPEDSSIYLCSVARQTQYFGPGTRLLVL.

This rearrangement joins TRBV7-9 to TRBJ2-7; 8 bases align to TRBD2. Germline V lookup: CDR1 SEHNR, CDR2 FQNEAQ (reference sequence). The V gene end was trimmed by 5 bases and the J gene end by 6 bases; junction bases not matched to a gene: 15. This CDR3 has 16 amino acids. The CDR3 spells CASSTQDRGGVAEQYV. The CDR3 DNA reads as TGTGCCAGCAGCACGCAGGATCGGGGGGGGGTGGCCGAGCAGTACGTC.

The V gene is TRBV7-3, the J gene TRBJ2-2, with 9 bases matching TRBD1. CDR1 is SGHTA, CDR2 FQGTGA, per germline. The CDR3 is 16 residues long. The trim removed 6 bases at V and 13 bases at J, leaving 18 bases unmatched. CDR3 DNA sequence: TGTGCCAGCAGTGAAGGGGACAGGGCTGGCACCGGGTGGCTGTTTTTT. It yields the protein CASSEGDRAGTGWLFF.

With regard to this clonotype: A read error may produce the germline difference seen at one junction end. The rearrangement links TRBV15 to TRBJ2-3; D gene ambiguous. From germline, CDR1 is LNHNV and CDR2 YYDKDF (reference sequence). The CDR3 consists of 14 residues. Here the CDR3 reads CATSRGSEPETQYF. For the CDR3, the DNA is TGTGCCACCAGCAGAGGCAGCGAGCCAGAGACGCAGTATTTC.

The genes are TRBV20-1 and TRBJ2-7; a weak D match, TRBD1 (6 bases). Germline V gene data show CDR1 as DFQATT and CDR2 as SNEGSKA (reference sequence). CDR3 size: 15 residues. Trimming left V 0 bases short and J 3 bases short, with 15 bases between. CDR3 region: CSARDLRTANYEQYF. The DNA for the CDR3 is TGCAGTGCTAGAGATCTCCGGACAGCGAACTACGAGCAGTACTTC.

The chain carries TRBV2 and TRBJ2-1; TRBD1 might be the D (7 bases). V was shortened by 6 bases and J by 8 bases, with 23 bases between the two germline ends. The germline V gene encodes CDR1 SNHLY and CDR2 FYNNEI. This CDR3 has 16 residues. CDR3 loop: CASSQGGADAQDEQFF. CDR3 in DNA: TGTGCCAGCAGCCAGGGGGGCGCAGACGCTCAGGATGAGCAGTTCTTC.

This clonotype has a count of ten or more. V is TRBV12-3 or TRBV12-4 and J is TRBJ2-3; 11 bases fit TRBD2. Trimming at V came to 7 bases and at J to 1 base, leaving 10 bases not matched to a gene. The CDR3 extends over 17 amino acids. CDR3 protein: CASITLRLAGCTDTQYF. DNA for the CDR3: TGTGCCAGCATCACCCTTAGACTAGCGGGATGCACAGATACGCAGTATTTT.

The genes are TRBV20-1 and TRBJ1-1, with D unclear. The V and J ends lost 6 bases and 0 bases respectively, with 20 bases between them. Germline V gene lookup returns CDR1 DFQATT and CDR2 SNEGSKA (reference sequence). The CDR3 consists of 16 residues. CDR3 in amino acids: CSARSPNRTMNTEAFF. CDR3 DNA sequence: TGCAGTGCCAGAAGTCCCAACCGGACGATGAACACTGAAGCTTTCTTT.

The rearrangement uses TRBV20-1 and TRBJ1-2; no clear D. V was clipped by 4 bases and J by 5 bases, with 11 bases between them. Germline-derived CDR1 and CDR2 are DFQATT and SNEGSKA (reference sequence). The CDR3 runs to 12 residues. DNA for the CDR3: TGCAGTGCTAACGGCAGAGTGTATGGCTACACCTTC. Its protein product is CSANGRVYGYTF.

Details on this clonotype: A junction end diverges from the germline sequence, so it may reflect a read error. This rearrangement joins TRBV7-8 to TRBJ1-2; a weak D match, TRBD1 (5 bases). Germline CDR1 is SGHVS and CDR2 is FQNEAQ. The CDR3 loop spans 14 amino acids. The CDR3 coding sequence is TGTGCCAGCAGTGAAACGGGGGGGGACTATAGCCACACTTTC. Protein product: CASSETGGDYSHTF.

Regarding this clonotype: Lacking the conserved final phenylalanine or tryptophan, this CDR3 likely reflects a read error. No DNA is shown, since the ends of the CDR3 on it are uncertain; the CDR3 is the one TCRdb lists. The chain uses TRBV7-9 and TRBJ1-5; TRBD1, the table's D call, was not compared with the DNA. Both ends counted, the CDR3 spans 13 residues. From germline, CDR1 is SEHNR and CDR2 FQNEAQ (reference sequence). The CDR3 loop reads CASSFAGGQGAHR.

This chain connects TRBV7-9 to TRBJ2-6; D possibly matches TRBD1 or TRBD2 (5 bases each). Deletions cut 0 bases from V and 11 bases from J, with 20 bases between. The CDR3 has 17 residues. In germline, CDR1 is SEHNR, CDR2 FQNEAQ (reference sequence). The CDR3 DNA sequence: TGTGCCAGCAGCTTAGCGGGTAGCTACGGGGCCAACGACGTCCTGACTTTC. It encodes CASSLAGSYGANDVLTF.

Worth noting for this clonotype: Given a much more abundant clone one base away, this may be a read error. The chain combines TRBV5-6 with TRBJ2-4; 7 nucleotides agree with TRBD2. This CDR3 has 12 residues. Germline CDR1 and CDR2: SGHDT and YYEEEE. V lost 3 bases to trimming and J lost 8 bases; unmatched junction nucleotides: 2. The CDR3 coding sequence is TGTGCCAGCAGCTGGGGGGGGGACATTCAGTACTTC. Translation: CASSWGGDIQYF.

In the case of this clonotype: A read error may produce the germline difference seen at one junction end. CDR3 sequence reads: CASSLQQGADEQYF. DNA for the CDR3: TGTGCCAGCAGCCTGCAACAGGGGGCGGACGAGCAGTACTTT. The gene calls are TRBV7-2 and TRBJ2-3, with TRBD1 matching over 9 bases. The CDR3 is 14 amino acids. The germline gives CDR1 SGHTA, CDR2 FQGNSA.

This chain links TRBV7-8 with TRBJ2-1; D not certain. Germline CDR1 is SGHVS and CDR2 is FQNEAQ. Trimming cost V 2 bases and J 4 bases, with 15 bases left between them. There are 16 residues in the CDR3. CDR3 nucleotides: TGTGCCAGCAGCTTAACGGGCGGTCGCGAGTACAATGAGCAGTTCTTC. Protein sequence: CASSLTGGREYNEQFF.

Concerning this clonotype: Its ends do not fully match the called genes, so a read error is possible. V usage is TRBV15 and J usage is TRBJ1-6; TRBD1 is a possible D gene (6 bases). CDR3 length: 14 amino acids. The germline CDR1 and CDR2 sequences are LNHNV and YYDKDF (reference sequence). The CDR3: CASSRDRQHSPLHF. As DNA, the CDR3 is TGTGCCAGCAGCAGAGACAGGCAGCATTCACCCCTCCACTTT.